The 29 T cell receptor beta chains below were found in one sample sequenced in a study of shared clonotypes between healthy human individuals. Sequenced by immunoSEQ multiplex PCR; TCRdb stores in-frame clones only, minus some. The sample shows 2 million to 3 million clones, approximately 93% of them seen only once. The sample comprised naive CD4+ T cells from PBMCs. This sample's subset: CD45RA+ positively selected. These TCRs come from a man aged 18 to 29 in good health. Some clones in this sample may be carry-over from other donors' samples.

Turning to this clone: The identical CDR3 is also encoded by other nucleotide sequences in the sample. The chain links TRBV7-9 to TRBJ2-1, with 9 bases lining up with TRBD2. The CDR3 contains 14 residues. The ends lost 2 bases at V and 8 bases at J; junction bases unmatched: 4. In germline, CDR1 is SEHNR, CDR2 FQNEAQ (reference sequence). CDR3 region: CASSLFAGGDEQFF. DNA of the CDR3: TGTGCCAGCAGCTTATTCGCGGGAGGGGATGAGCAGTTCTTC. Full variable domain (missing parts from reference TRBV7-9 and TRBJ2-1): DTGVSQNPRHKITKRGQNVTFRCDPISEHNRLYWYRQTLGQGPEFLTYFQNEAQLEKSRLLSDRFSAERPKGSFSTLEIQRTEQGDSAMYLCASSLFAGGDEQFFGPGTRLTVL.

V gene TRBV30 combines with J gene TRBJ2-1, with D tentatively TRBD1 (6 bases). Germline V gives CDR1 GTSNPN, CDR2 SVGIG (reference sequence). The V end was cut by 2 bases, the J end by 7 bases, with 15 bases between. The CDR3 spans 14 residues. CDR3: CAWSTHSRGNEQFF. Written as DNA, the CDR3 is TGTGCCTGGAGTACCCATTCCAGGGGTAATGAGCAGTTCTTC.

This clone is a singleton in its sample. The chain has TRBV4-2 and TRBJ2-1, with D uncertain. The germline V gene encodes CDR1 LGHNA and CDR2 YNFKEQ. The CDR3 is 12 residues long. V lost 3 bases and J 8 bases, leaving 8 bases between the germline ends. CDR3 residues: CASSQVLDEQFF. The CDR3 bases are TGTGCCAGCAGCCAGGTTCTGGATGAGCAGTTCTTC.

V is TRBV18 and J is TRBJ2-5; D unclear. Trimming pared 4 bases from V and 5 bases from J, leaving 8 bases between. The length of the CDR3 is 12 residues. Germline assignment: CDR1 KGHSH and CDR2 LQKENI. CDR3 sequence (DNA): TGTGCCAGCTCACTCCTTGGGGAGACCCAGTACTTC. Amino acids: CASSLLGETQYF.

The V gene is TRBV18, the J gene TRBJ2-4; 12 bases are a match to TRBD2. V dropped 3 bases and J dropped 9; count of bases not matched to a gene: 6. The CDR3 length is 15 residues. Germline V gene data show CDR1 as KGHSH and CDR2 as LQKENI. The DNA of the CDR3 is TGTGCCAGCTCACCTAGGACTAGCGGGGTTAGCATTCAGTACTTC. Protein product: CASSPRTSGVSIQYF. Drawing the rest from reference TRBV18 and TRBJ2-4, the complete variable domain is NAGVMQNPRHLVRRRGQEARLRCSPMKGHSHVYWYRQLPEEGLKFMVYLQKENIIDESGMPKERFSAEFPKEGPSILRIQQVVRGDSAAYFCASSPRTSGVSIQYFGAGTRLSVL.

The chain has TRBV11-2 and TRBJ1-1, with 7 bases aligning to TRBD1. CDR1 and CDR2 (germline): SGHAT, FQNNGV. The CDR3 runs to 16 residues. V shed 6 bases and J 1 base; nucleotides not matched to a gene: 11. This chain's CDR3 is CASRDPRGTANTEAFF. CDR3 nucleotide sequence: TGTGCCAGCAGGGACCCCCGGGGGACAGCGAACACTGAAGCTTTCTTT.

This chain connects TRBV28 to TRBJ1-1; no reliable D call. V dropped 3 bases and J dropped 5 bases, with 13 bases sitting between them. The CDR3 has 14 residues. The germline gives CDR1 MDHEN, CDR2 SYDVKM. CDR3 residues: CASSFDRRRTEAFF. As DNA, the CDR3 is TGTGCCAGCAGTTTCGATCGGAGAAGGACTGAAGCTTTCTTT. Full variable domain (remainder filled in from reference TRBV28 and TRBJ1-1): DVKVTQSSRYLVKRTGEKVFLECVQDMDHENMFWYRQDPGLGLRLIYFSYDVKMKEKGDIPEGYSVSREKKERFSLILESASTNQTSMYLCASSFDRRRTEAFFGQGTRLTVV.

About this clone itself: The identical CDR3 is also encoded by other nucleotide sequences in the sample. The rearrangement links TRBV27 to TRBJ2-1; D not certain. Germline V CDR1 and CDR2: MNHEY, SMNVEV (reference sequence). V lost 3 bases to trimming and J lost 0 bases, with 9 bases between them. CDR3 length equals 15 residues. CDR3 nucleotide sequence: TGTGCCAGCAGTTTTGGCAGAAGCTCCTACAATGAGCAGTTCTTC. Translating gives CASSFGRSSYNEQFF.

This sequence joins TRBV7-9 and TRBJ2-2; D gene ambiguous. The V gene's germline CDR1 is SEHNR and CDR2 FQNEAQ (reference sequence). V lost 4 bases and J 6 bases, leaving 9 bases between the germline ends. The CDR3 sequence is 13 residues long. CDR3 nucleotide sequence: TGTGCCAGCAGCTCCCAACCGCCCGGGGAGCTGTTTTTT. Its translation: CASSSQPPGELFF.

The J gene is TRBJ1-1, the V gene TRBV11-3, with 7 positions matching TRBD1. V was pared by 1 base and J by 0 bases, with 5 bases of the junction left unmatched. The CDR3 has 16 amino acids. CDR1 SGHNT and CDR2 YENEEA come from the germline V gene. CDR3 sequence: CASSLGTGTMNTEAFF. DNA for the CDR3: TGTGCCAGCAGCTTAGGGACAGGTACCATGAACACTGAAGCTTTCTTT.

The rearrangement joins TRBV4-2 to TRBJ2-1; 7 positions agree with TRBD2. Losses at the gene ends were 4 bases for V and 4 bases for J; bases not matched to a gene: 7. The V gene's germline CDR1 is LGHNA and CDR2 YNFKEQ. The CDR3 extends over 15 amino acids. The CDR3 nucleotides are TGTGCCAGCAGCCCGAATTCGGGAGGTTACAATGAGCAGTTCTTC. Amino acids: CASSPNSGGYNEQFF.

The chain couples TRBV7-8 to TRBJ2-1, with TRBD2 as a possible D gene (6 bases). Trimming took 0 bases from V and 12 from J, leaving 15 bases between them. This CDR3 region has 14 residues. Germline CDR1 is SGHVS and CDR2 is FQNEAQ. The CDR3 loop is CASSLALGLWGQFF. CDR3 DNA sequence: TGTGCCAGCAGCTTAGCCCTGGGACTGTGGGGGCAGTTCTTC.

The chain's CDR3 is CAWSDFTGEVTPLHF. The CDR3 DNA reads as TGTGCCTGGAGTGACTTTACAGGGGAGGTTACACCCCTCCACTTT. This chain connects TRBV30 to TRBJ1-6, with 7 bases matching TRBD1. This CDR3 comprises 15 residues. The J segment lost 11 bases and the V segment lost 1 base, leaving 11 bases of the junction unmatched. Germline CDR1 reads GTSNPN; CDR2 reads SVGIG (reference sequence).

The count of this clone is one. The chain uses TRBV7-2 and TRBJ2-5; the D is unclear. The germline V and J ends were trimmed by 4 bases and 7 bases, with 10 bases remaining between them. The germline V gene encodes CDR1 SGHTA and CDR2 FQGNSA. CDR3 length equals 12 residues. The CDR3 is CASSSPQATQYF. CDR3 bases: TGTGCCAGCAGCTCGCCCCAGGCGACCCAGTACTTC.

The rearrangement uses TRBV19 and TRBJ2-7; D not certain. Trimming stripped 2 bases from V and 1 base from J, with 9 bases between. Germline lookup yields CDR1 LNHDA and CDR2 SQIVND (reference sequence). The CDR3 is 14 residues long. The CDR3 spells CASSITLQSYEQYF. Here the CDR3 DNA reads TGTGCCAGTAGTATAACCTTGCAGTCCTACGAGCAGTACTTC.

This clone was seen just once. The identical CDR3 is also encoded by other nucleotide sequences in the sample. The gene calls are TRBV5-1 and TRBJ1-1; TRBD1 matches 9 bases. The CDR3 runs 14 residues. Germline CDR1 reads SGHRS; CDR2 reads YFSETQ. V lost 4 bases to trimming and J lost 4 bases; unmatched junction nucleotides: 5. Here the CDR3 reads CASSLGTGSTEAFF. CDR3 nucleotide sequence: TGCGCCAGCAGCCTAGGGACAGGGTCCACTGAAGCTTTCTTT.

The gene calls are TRBV4-2 and TRBJ1-4, with TRBD1 matching 10 bases. This CDR3 comprises 15 residues. V lost 2 bases and J lost 8; bases outside the gene matches: 5. The germline V gene encodes CDR1 LGHNA and CDR2 YNFKEQ. The CDR3 loop is CASSQTGTGAEKLFF. The CDR3, as DNA: TGTGCCAGCAGCCAAACCGGGACAGGGGCGGAAAAACTGTTTTTT.

On this clone itself: Other nucleotide sequences in the sample specify the same CDR3. The rearrangement joins TRBV6-5 to TRBJ1-1; D gene uncertain. V lost 0 bases and J lost 1, with 6 bases in between. The length of the CDR3 is 14 residues. Germline CDR1 reads MNHEY; CDR2 reads SVGAGI. Here the CDR3 reads CASSYSAGNTEAFF. The CDR3 coding sequence is TGTGCCAGCAGTTACTCGGCGGGGAACACTGAAGCTTTCTTT.

The chain has TRBV14 and TRBJ1-5; D is unclear. V was pared by 4 bases and J by 1 base, with 2 bases between. Germline V lookup: CDR1 SGHDN, CDR2 FVKESK. The CDR3 contains 12 residues. The CDR3: CASSRSNQPQHF. The CDR3 DNA follows: TGTGCCAGCAGCCGAAGCAATCAGCCCCAGCATTTT.

The count of this clone is one. One end of the junction does not line up with germline, which may come from a read error. The CDR3 DNA sequence: TGTGCCAGCACCTTAGGACAGGCGAACCAAGAGACCCAGTACTTC. It yields the protein CASTLGQANQETQYF. This chain joins TRBV7-2 and TRBJ2-5; 7 nucleotides align to TRBD1. This CDR3 comprises 15 residues. Germline V CDR1 and CDR2: SGHTA, FQGNSA.

The chain is built from TRBV28 and TRBJ1-5, with TRBD1 matching 8 bases. Germline V gene data show CDR1 as MDHEN and CDR2 as SYDVKM. V shed 6 bases, J shed 4 bases, and the junction held 8 bases outside the gene matches. CDR3 size: 15 residues. CDR3 sequence reads: CASRAQGAGNQPQHF. The CDR3 DNA reads TGTGCCAGCAGGGCTCAGGGGGCCGGGAATCAGCCCCAGCATTTT.

V gene TRBV7-3 combines with J gene TRBJ2-3; possibly TRBD1 for D (5 bases). The ends were cut back, 4 bases at V and 4 bases at J, with 12 bases in the middle. The CDR3 is 14 amino acids. Per the germline V gene, CDR1 is SGHTA and CDR2 is FQGTGA. CDR3 protein: CASSYNSGPDTQYF. CDR3 coding DNA: TGTGCCAGCAGCTACAACTCAGGGCCAGATACGCAGTATTTT.

V usage is TRBV28 and J usage is TRBJ1-5; no firm D call. In germline, CDR1 is MDHEN, CDR2 SYDVKM. The CDR3 sequence is 12 residues long. Trimming stripped 5 bases from V and 5 bases from J, with 7 bases between. Here the CDR3 DNA reads TGTGCCAGCAGTGGATCCTATCAGCCCCAGCATTTT. Its translation is CASSGSYQPQHF.

The rearrangement joins TRBV29-1 to TRBJ2-7; D is perhaps TRBD1 or TRBD2 (5 bases each). Between the trimmed V and J ends, which lost 2 bases and 8 bases, there was a span of 16 bases. Germline loops: CDR1 SQVTM, CDR2 ANQGSEA. This CDR3 has 13 residues. The CDR3 here is CSVEPGTESKQYF. For the CDR3, the DNA is TGCAGCGTTGAACCCGGGACGGAGAGTAAGCAGTACTTC.

V gene TRBV30 combines with J gene TRBJ1-2, with unresolved D. Trimming left V 3 bases short and J 5 bases short, with 13 bases between. The CDR3 runs to 13 residues. CDR1 and CDR2 (germline): GTSNPN, SVGIG (reference sequence). The CDR3 DNA is TGTGCCTGGAGCAGTCGGGGTCTATATGGCTACACCTTC. Translating it yields CAWSSRGLYGYTF. Together with reference TRBV30 and TRBJ1-2, the CDR3 gives the full variable domain: SQTIHQWPATLVQPVGSPLSLECTVEGTSNPNLYWYRQAAGRGLQLLFYSVGIGQISSEVPQNLSASRPQDRQFILSSKKLLLSDSGFYLCAWSSRGLYGYTFGSGTRLTVV.

The rearrangement uses TRBV28 and TRBJ2-1, with 9 bases identical to TRBD2. There are 14 residues in the CDR3. The germline gives CDR1 MDHEN, CDR2 SYDVKM. V shed 3 bases and J 7 bases; nucleotides not matched to a gene: 4. This chain's CDR3 is CASSFAGGENEQFF. The CDR3 DNA reads as TGTGCCAGCAGTTTCGCGGGGGGGGAAAATGAGCAGTTCTTC. The variable domain in full, with the rest retrieved from reference TRBV28 and TRBJ2-1, is DVKVTQSSRYLVKRTGEKVFLECVQDMDHENMFWYRQDPGLGLRLIYFSYDVKMKEKGDIPEGYSVSREKKERFSLILESASTNQTSMYLCASSFAGGENEQFFGPGTRLTVL.

The chain has TRBV28 and TRBJ1-5, with TRBD1 identical over 8 bases. There are 15 residues in the CDR3. The germline V gene encodes CDR1 MDHEN and CDR2 SYDVKM. Germline trimming cut 5 bases from V and 4 bases from J; bases unmatched to any gene: 7. Here the CDR3 DNA reads TGTGCCAGCAGTGGGACAGGCAAATTAAATCAGCCCCAGCATTTT. The encoded protein is CASSGTGKLNQPQHF. The full variable domain, completed using reference TRBV28 and TRBJ1-5, is DVKVTQSSRYLVKRTGEKVFLECVQDMDHENMFWYRQDPGLGLRLIYFSYDVKMKEKGDIPEGYSVSREKKERFSLILESASTNQTSMYLCASSGTGKLNQPQHFGDGTRLSIL.

Regarding this clone: The junction departs from the called germline gene at one end, perhaps through a read error. The CDR3 here is CASSLATTGSEQYF. DNA of the CDR3: TGCGCCAGCAGCTTGGCCACGACAGGGTCCGAGCAATACTTC. V gene TRBV5-1 combines with J gene TRBJ2-7; TRBD1 matches 7 bases. CDR1 and CDR2 (germline): SGHRS, YFSETQ. The CDR3 has 14 residues.

The J gene is TRBJ1-4, the V gene TRBV27; no clear D gene. The germline gives CDR1 MNHEY, CDR2 SMNVEV (reference sequence). Trimming removed 2 bases at V and 7 bases at J, with 14 bases between. CDR3 size: 15 residues. CDR3 region: CASSLMGSVAEKLFF. Written as DNA, the CDR3 is TGTGCCAGCAGTTTAATGGGGAGCGTAGCTGAAAAACTGTTTTTT.